The clone carrying this T cell receptor beta chain has only one observation. This sample is drawn from a study of blood T cell repertoires in COVID-19. At the level of the study: The origin of the acute and convalescent COVID-19 samples was the United States, Italy and Spain. T cells, B-cell-depleted T cells, or PBMCs supplied cDNA or gDNA.

This table comes from immunoSEQ multiplex PCR, and its TCRdb copy is limited to in-frame clones, with some not included. The sample yields 65,000 to 90,000 clones, about 86% seen once. Sequencing was done on a sample of peripheral blood. The receptor was derived from a human donor in a cohort sampled during active COVID-19.

The CDR3 DNA reads TGTGCCAGCAGCCACAACGGGAAGACCCAGTACTTC. This encodes CASSHNGKTQYF. The gene calls are TRBV14 and TRBJ2-5; the D gene is possibly TRBD2 (5 bases). CDR1 and CDR2 from the germline V gene are SGHDN and FVKESK. Trimming took off 3 bases at V and 6 bases at J, with 8 bases between the two ends. CDR3 size: 12 residues.